Listed below are T cell receptor beta chains from one sample, sequenced in a study of blood T cell repertoires in COVID-19. Measured with immunoSEQ multiplex PCR; TCRdb has only the in-frame clones, and not every one. The sample consists of 280,000 or so clones, 75% to 90% of them appearing once. The sequenced material came from PBMCs or T cells enriched from blood (not recorded which). These receptors all come from a woman aged 45-60 years who had recovered from COVID-19. Each CDR3 is given with its conserved first and last residue. The D gene is left open where the match is weak. Expanded clones get a size class; other rows say once, few or many, or leave the size out.

len: 16
j_gene: TRBJ2-3
v_gene: TRBV7-6
d_gene: TRBD1
abundance: -
CDR3aa: CASSLKPGTVADTQYF
CDR3nt: TGTGCCAGCAGCTTAAAGCCGGGGACAGTTGCAGATACGCAGTATTTT

len: 15
j_gene: TRBJ1-2
v_gene: TRBV5-4
d_gene: -
abundance: -
CDR3aa: CASSLWGAGNYGYTF
CDR3nt: TGTGCCAGCAGCTTGTGGGGAGCGGGAAACTATGGCTACACCTTC

len: 14
j_gene: TRBJ1-1
v_gene: TRBV7-9
d_gene: -
abundance: few
CDR3aa: CASSPATMNTEAFF
CDR3nt: TGTGCCAGCAGCCCCGCGACAATGAACACTGAAGCTTTCTTT

len: 17
j_gene: TRBJ2-1
v_gene: TRBV5-1
d_gene: TRBD2
abundance: -
CDR3aa: CASSRSHSGGAKNEQFF
CDR3nt: TGCGCCAGCAGTCGGAGCCATAGCGGGGGGGCGAAGAATGAGCAGTTCTTC

len: 14
j_gene: TRBJ1-2
v_gene: TRBV10-2
d_gene: -
abundance: -
CDR3aa: CASSQVKGLNGYTF
CDR3nt: TGCGCCAGCAGTCAAGTGAAGGGGTTGAATGGCTACACCTTC

len: 13
j_gene: TRBJ1-1
v_gene: TRBV6-2/TRBV6-3
d_gene: -
abundance: -
CDR3aa: CASSPRSFRRAFF
CDR3nt: TGTGCCAGCAGTCCCCGGTCCTTCCGTCGGGCTTTCTTT

len: 16
j_gene: TRBJ1-6
v_gene: TRBV20-1
d_gene: TRBD1
abundance: many
CDR3aa: CSASDRGTGGHSPLHF
CDR3nt: TGCAGTGCTAGTGATCGGGGGACAGGGGGCCATTCACCCCTCCACTTT

len: 12
j_gene: TRBJ1-2
v_gene: TRBV30
d_gene: -
abundance: -
CDR3aa: CAWTTGFDGYTF
CDR3nt: TGTGCCTGGACCACAGGGTTCGACGGCTACACCTTC

len: 11
j_gene: TRBJ1-1
v_gene: TRBV6-1
d_gene: -
abundance: -
CDR3aa: CASSSHTEAFF
CDR3nt: TGTGCCAGCAGTTCACATACTGAAGCTTTCTTT

len: 15
j_gene: TRBJ2-5
v_gene: TRBV12-5
d_gene: TRBD2
abundance: -
CDR3aa: CASGRLADPGETQYF
CDR3nt: TGTGCTAGTGGCAGACTAGCGGACCCAGGAGAGACCCAGTACTTC

len: 13
j_gene: TRBJ1-2
v_gene: TRBV28
d_gene: -
abundance: -
CDR3aa: CASSRALLYGYTF
CDR3nt: TGTGCCAGCAGTAGAGCTCTACTATATGGCTACACCTTC

len: 16
j_gene: TRBJ1-4
v_gene: TRBV5-1
d_gene: -
abundance: once
CDR3aa: CASSPSAGTTNEKLFF
CDR3nt: TGCGCCAGCAGCCCGTCGGCCGGGACAACTAATGAAAAACTGTTTTTT

len: 14
j_gene: TRBJ1-6
v_gene: TRBV11-3
d_gene: -
abundance: -
CDR3aa: CASSSRPRDILLHF
CDR3nt: TGTGCCAGCAGCTCCCGACCTAGGGACATTCTTCTCCACTTT

len: 15
j_gene: TRBJ1-6
v_gene: TRBV15
d_gene: -
abundance: -
CDR3aa: CATSRMGRTDSPLHF
CDR3nt: TGTGCCACCAGCAGGATGGGCAGAACGGATTCACCCCTCCACTTT

len: 14
j_gene: TRBJ1-3
v_gene: TRBV2
d_gene: TRBD1
abundance: few
CDR3aa: CASVRDRGSNTIYF
CDR3nt: TGTGCCAGCGTCCGGGACAGGGGATCAAACACCATATATTTT

len: 15
j_gene: TRBJ1-4
v_gene: TRBV25-1
d_gene: -
abundance: -
CDR3aa: CASSSLQGVNEKLFF
CDR3nt: TGTGCCAGCAGCTCCTTACAGGGAGTTAATGAAAAACTGTTTTTT

len: 14
j_gene: TRBJ2-2
v_gene: TRBV4-1
d_gene: -
abundance: -
CDR3aa: CASSQPTGSGELFF
CDR3nt: TGCGCCAGCAGCCAACCTACAGGGTCCGGGGAGCTGTTTTTT

len: 14
j_gene: TRBJ2-1
v_gene: TRBV15
d_gene: TRBD1
abundance: -
CDR3aa: CATEGTGVINEQFF
CDR3nt: TGTGCCACCGAAGGGACAGGGGTCATCAATGAGCAGTTCTTC

len: 13
j_gene: TRBJ2-1
v_gene: TRBV10-2
d_gene: -
abundance: -
CDR3aa: CASSETAMNEQFF
CDR3nt: TGCGCCAGCAGCGAGACAGCTATGAATGAGCAGTTCTTC

len: 16
j_gene: TRBJ1-1
v_gene: TRBV5-1
d_gene: TRBD1
abundance: -
CDR3aa: CASSVGTGGSDTEAFF
CDR3nt: TGCGCCAGCAGCGTCGGGACAGGGGGGTCCGACACTGAAGCTTTCTTT

len: 14
j_gene: TRBJ1-3
v_gene: TRBV6-5
d_gene: -
abundance: -
CDR3aa: CASREAGAGNTIYF
CDR3nt: TGTGCCAGCAGGGAGGCGGGGGCCGGAAACACCATATATTTT

len: 16
j_gene: TRBJ1-1
v_gene: TRBV13
d_gene: -
abundance: once
CDR3aa: CASSPPTGLLNTEAFF
CDR3nt: TGTGCCAGCAGCCCCCCCACAGGGCTCTTGAACACTGAAGCTTTCTTT

len: 15
j_gene: TRBJ1-4
v_gene: TRBV5-8
d_gene: -
abundance: -
CDR3aa: CASSSPASRGEKLFF
CDR3nt: TGTGCCAGCAGCTCTCCGGCCTCGCGGGGTGAAAAACTGTTTTTT

len: 14
j_gene: TRBJ1-1
v_gene: TRBV5-1
d_gene: -
abundance: once
CDR3aa: CASSQPGGGTEAFF
CDR3nt: TGCGCCAGCAGCCAGCCGGGGGGAGGCACTGAAGCTTTCTTT

len: 13
j_gene: TRBJ1-5
v_gene: TRBV19
d_gene: -
abundance: once
CDR3aa: CASSRDWAQPQHF
CDR3nt: TGTGCCAGTAGCCGGGATTGGGCTCAGCCCCAGCATTTT

len: 16
j_gene: TRBJ2-3
v_gene: TRBV7-9
d_gene: -
abundance: -
CDR3aa: CASTPLGVSSTDTQYF
CDR3nt: TGTGCCAGCACCCCTCTAGGGGTTTCTAGCACAGATACGCAGTATTTT

len: 14
j_gene: TRBJ2-4
v_gene: TRBV5-1
d_gene: -
abundance: -
CDR3aa: CASSPSVLTDIQYF
CDR3nt: TGCGCCAGCAGCCCCAGCGTACTCACGGACATTCAGTACTTC

len: 15
j_gene: TRBJ2-2
v_gene: TRBV6-5
d_gene: -
abundance: -
CDR3aa: CASSIILRGTGELFF
CDR3nt: TGTGCCAGCAGTATAATTCTACGGGGCACCGGGGAGCTGTTTTTT

len: 15
j_gene: TRBJ2-6
v_gene: TRBV19
d_gene: -
abundance: -
CDR3aa: CASTPSSVGANVLTF
CDR3nt: TGTGCCAGTACGCCTTCGTCAGTAGGGGCCAACGTCCTGACTTTC

len: 16
j_gene: TRBJ2-4
v_gene: TRBV4-1
d_gene: -
abundance: -
CDR3aa: CASSQVIIQARDIQYF
CDR3nt: TGCGCCAGCAGCCAAGTTATCATCCAGGCCAGGGACATTCAGTACTTC

len: 16
j_gene: TRBJ2-1
v_gene: TRBV5-5
d_gene: -
abundance: -
CDR3aa: CASSRREVPMINEQFF
CDR3nt: TGTGCCAGCAGCCGCCGGGAAGTACCTATGATCAATGAGCAGTTCTTC

len: 13
j_gene: TRBJ1-1
v_gene: TRBV12-3/TRBV12-4
d_gene: -
abundance: -
CDR3aa: CASSSGLGGEAFF
CDR3nt: TGTGCCAGCAGTTCGGGACTAGGCGGTGAAGCTTTCTTT

len: 15
j_gene: TRBJ2-7
v_gene: TRBV5-1
d_gene: TRBD2
abundance: -
CDR3aa: CASSFLAGGSYEQYF
CDR3nt: TGCGCCAGCAGCTTCCTAGCGGGGGGCTCCTACGAGCAGTACTTC

len: 13
j_gene: TRBJ2-1
v_gene: TRBV7-9
d_gene: TRBD1
abundance: -
CDR3aa: CASSFSGGNEQFF
CDR3nt: TGTGCCAGCAGCTTTTCAGGGGGAAATGAGCAGTTCTTC

len: 13
j_gene: TRBJ1-5
v_gene: TRBV2
d_gene: TRBD1
abundance: -
CDR3aa: CASGQGMRQPQHF
CDR3nt: TGTGCCAGCGGACAGGGAATGAGACAGCCCCAGCATTTT

len: 15
j_gene: TRBJ1-5
v_gene: TRBV18
d_gene: -
abundance: -
CDR3aa: CASSPVTGPNQPQHF
CDR3nt: TGTGCCAGCTCACCTGTTACAGGGCCCAATCAGCCCCAGCATTTT

len: 14
j_gene: TRBJ1-2
v_gene: TRBV28
d_gene: -
abundance: -
CDR3aa: CASSATGEGKGYTF
CDR3nt: TGTGCCAGCAGTGCCACGGGGGAGGGAAAAGGCTACACCTTC

len: 14
j_gene: TRBJ2-1
v_gene: TRBV19
d_gene: TRBD2
abundance: -
CDR3aa: CASSNGGGGVEQFF
CDR3nt: TGTGCCAGTAGTAACGGCGGCGGGGGGGTTGAGCAGTTCTTC

len: 17
j_gene: TRBJ1-3
v_gene: TRBV5-1
d_gene: TRBD1
abundance: few
CDR3aa: CASSLALSTGAGNTIYF
CDR3nt: TGCGCCAGCAGCTTGGCCCTCTCGACAGGGGCTGGAAACACCATATATTTT

len: 15
j_gene: TRBJ1-2
v_gene: TRBV18
d_gene: TRBD1
abundance: -
CDR3aa: CASSPGDRPNYGYTF
CDR3nt: TGTGCCAGCTCACCAGGGGACAGACCCAACTATGGCTACACCTTC

len: 14
j_gene: TRBJ2-1
v_gene: TRBV23-1
d_gene: -
abundance: -
CDR3aa: CASSQSVRAAEQFF
CDR3nt: TGCGCCAGCAGTCAATCCGTGAGGGCTGCTGAGCAGTTCTTC

len: 15
j_gene: TRBJ2-3
v_gene: TRBV4-1
d_gene: -
abundance: -
CDR3aa: CASSQVAQPGDTQYF
CDR3nt: TGCGCCAGCAGCCAAGTCGCACAACCGGGAGATACGCAGTATTTT